Listed below are T cell receptor beta chains from one sample, sequenced in a study of cytomegalovirus exposure and HLA in healthy donors. The assay was immunoSEQ multiplex PCR, and TCRdb's table has in-frame clones only and misses some. In the table there are some 120,000 clones, around 77% of which are singletons. The sample taken for sequencing was PBMCs. These receptors were collected from a man aged 50-59 years in good health and CMV-seronegative. The CDR3 runs from the conserved cysteine through the conserved F or W. The order of the fields is V gene, J gene, D gene, clone size, CDR3 protein, CDR3 DNA. A D gene is named only where the DNA matches it firmly. Part of the rows lack a size; the others show once, few, many or a class for expanded clones.

v_call: TRBV4-3; j_call: TRBJ2-7; d_call: TRBD2; clone_size: NA; cdr3_aa: CASSPIAGEGYEQYF; cdr3_nt: TGCGCCAGCAGCCCCATAGCGGGAGAGGGGTACGAGCAGTACTTC
v_call: TRBV19; j_call: TRBJ2-5; d_call: TRBD1; clone_size: NA; cdr3_aa: CASGDRGPLGETQYF; cdr3_nt: TGTGCCAGCGGGGACAGGGGCCCTTTGGGGGAGACCCAGTACTTC
v_call: TRBV7-8; j_call: TRBJ2-3; d_call: NA; clone_size: NA; cdr3_aa: CASSRRRLAPGTDTQYF; cdr3_nt: TGTGCCAGCAGTCGAAGAAGGCTAGCGCCCGGCACAGATACGCAGTATTTT
v_call: TRBV5-1; j_call: TRBJ2-7; d_call: TRBD2; clone_size: NA; cdr3_aa: CASTYEGLAVGNEQYF; cdr3_nt: TGCGCCAGCACCTATGAAGGGCTAGCGGTCGGGAACGAGCAGTACTTC
v_call: TRBV18; j_call: TRBJ1-1; d_call: NA; clone_size: NA; cdr3_aa: CASSPRQNTEAFF; cdr3_nt: TGTGCCAGCTCACCACGACAGAACACTGAAGCTTTCTTT
v_call: TRBV6-5; j_call: TRBJ1-4; d_call: NA; clone_size: few; cdr3_aa: CASSLDPRGDEKLFF; cdr3_nt: TGTGCCAGCAGTCTGGACCCCCGGGGGGATGAAAAACTGTTTTTT
v_call: TRBV11-2; j_call: TRBJ2-5; d_call: TRBD1; clone_size: once; cdr3_aa: CASSFYRGQIQETQYF; cdr3_nt: TGTGCCAGCAGCTTCTACAGGGGACAGATTCAAGAGACCCAGTACTTC
v_call: TRBV28; j_call: TRBJ1-6; d_call: NA; clone_size: NA; cdr3_aa: CASSRGHRFRSLHF; cdr3_nt: TGTGCCAGCAGCCGGGGACACCGGTTTCGATCCCTCCACTTT
v_call: TRBV6-1; j_call: TRBJ2-4; d_call: NA; clone_size: NA; cdr3_aa: CASSESGTAKNIQYF; cdr3_nt: TGTGCCAGCAGTGAAAGTGGCACAGCCAAAAACATTCAGTACTTC
v_call: TRBV6-1; j_call: TRBJ2-1; d_call: TRBD2; clone_size: few; cdr3_aa: CASSARTSGRNNEQFF; cdr3_nt: TGTGCCAGCAGTGCCAGGACTAGCGGCAGAAACAATGAGCAGTTCTTC